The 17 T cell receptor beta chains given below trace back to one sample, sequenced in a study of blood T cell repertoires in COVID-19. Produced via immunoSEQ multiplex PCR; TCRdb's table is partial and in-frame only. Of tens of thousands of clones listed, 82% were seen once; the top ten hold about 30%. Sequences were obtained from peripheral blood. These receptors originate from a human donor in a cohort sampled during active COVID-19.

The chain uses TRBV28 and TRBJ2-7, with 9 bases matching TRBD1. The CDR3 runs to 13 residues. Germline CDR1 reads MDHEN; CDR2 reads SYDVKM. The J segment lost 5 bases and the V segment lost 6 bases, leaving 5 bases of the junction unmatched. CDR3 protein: CASSRDRADEQYF. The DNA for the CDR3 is TGTGCCAGCAGCCGGGACAGGGCGGACGAGCAGTACTTC.

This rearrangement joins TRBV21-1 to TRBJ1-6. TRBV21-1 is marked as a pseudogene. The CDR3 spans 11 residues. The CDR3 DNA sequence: TGTGCCAGCAGCAACTATTCACCCCTCCACTTT. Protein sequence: CASSNYSPLHF.

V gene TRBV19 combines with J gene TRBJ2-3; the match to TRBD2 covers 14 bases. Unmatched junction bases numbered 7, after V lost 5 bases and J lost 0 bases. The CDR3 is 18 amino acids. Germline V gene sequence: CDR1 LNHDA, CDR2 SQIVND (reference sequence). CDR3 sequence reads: CASSGGLAGAPSTDTQYF. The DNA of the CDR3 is TGTGCCAGTAGTGGGGGACTAGCGGGGGCCCCTAGCACAGATACGCAGTATTTT.

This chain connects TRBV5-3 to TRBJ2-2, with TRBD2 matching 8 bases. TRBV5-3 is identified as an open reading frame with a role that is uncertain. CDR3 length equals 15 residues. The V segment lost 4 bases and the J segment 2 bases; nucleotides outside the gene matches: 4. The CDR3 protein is CARSAGGANTGELFF. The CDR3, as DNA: TGTGCCAGAAGCGCCGGGGGGGCAAACACCGGGGAGCTGTTTTTT.

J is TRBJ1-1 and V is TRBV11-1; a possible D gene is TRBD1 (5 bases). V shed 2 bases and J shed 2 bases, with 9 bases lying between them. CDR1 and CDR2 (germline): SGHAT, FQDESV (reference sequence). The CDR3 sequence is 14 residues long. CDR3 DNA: TGTGCCAGCAGCTTAATAGGGGCCAACACTGAAGCTTTCTTT. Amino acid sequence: CASSLIGANTEAFF.

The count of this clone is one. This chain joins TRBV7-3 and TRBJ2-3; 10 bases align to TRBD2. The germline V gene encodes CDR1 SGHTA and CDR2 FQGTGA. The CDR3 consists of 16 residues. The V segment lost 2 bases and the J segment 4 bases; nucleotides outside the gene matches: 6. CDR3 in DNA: TGTGCCAGCAGCTTAGACCTAGCGGGGGCCTCAGATACGCAGTATTTT. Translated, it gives CASSLDLAGASDTQYF.

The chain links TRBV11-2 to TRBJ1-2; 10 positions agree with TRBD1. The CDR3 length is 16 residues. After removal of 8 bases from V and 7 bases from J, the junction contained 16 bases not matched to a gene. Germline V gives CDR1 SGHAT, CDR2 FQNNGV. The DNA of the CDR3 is TGTGCCAGCGGCCCTGTTCGGGACAGGGGAAAATTTGGCTACACCTTC. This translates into CASGPVRDRGKFGYTF.

DNA for the CDR3: TGCAGTGCTAGTCCGGAGGGTGGAAACACCATATATTTT. Residues: CSASPEGGNTIYF. The rearrangement uses TRBV20-1 and TRBJ1-3, with D unclear. Germline V gives CDR1 DFQATT, CDR2 SNEGSKA (reference sequence). Trimming removed 3 bases at V and 3 bases at J, with 9 bases between. The CDR3 is 13 amino acids.

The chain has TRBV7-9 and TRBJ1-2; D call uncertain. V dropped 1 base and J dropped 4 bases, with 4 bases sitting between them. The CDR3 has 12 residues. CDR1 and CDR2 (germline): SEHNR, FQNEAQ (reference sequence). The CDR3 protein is CASSLGPYGYTF. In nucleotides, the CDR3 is TGTGCCAGCAGCTTAGGGCCCTATGGCTACACCTTC.

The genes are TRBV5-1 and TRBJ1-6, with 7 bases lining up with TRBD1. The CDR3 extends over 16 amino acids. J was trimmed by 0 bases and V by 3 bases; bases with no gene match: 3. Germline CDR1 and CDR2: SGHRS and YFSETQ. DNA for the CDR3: TGCGCCAGCAGCTCAGGGGGGAGCTCCTATAATTCACCCCTCCACTTT. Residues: CASSSGGSSYNSPLHF.

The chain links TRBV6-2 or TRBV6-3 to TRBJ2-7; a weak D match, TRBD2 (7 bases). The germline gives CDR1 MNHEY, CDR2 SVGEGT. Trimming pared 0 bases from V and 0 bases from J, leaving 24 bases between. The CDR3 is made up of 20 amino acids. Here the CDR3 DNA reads TGTGCCAGCAGTTACTCAGCCCTTGCGGGGGCCCAGTTTGACTCCTACGAGCAGTACTTC. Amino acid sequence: CASSYSALAGAQFDSYEQYF.

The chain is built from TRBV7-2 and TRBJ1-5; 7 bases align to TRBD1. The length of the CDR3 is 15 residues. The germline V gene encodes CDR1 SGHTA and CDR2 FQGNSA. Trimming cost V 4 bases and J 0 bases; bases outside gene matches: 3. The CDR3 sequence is CASSSGGGSNQPQHF. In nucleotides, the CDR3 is TGTGCCAGCAGCTCAGGGGGAGGTAGCAATCAGCCCCAGCATTTT.

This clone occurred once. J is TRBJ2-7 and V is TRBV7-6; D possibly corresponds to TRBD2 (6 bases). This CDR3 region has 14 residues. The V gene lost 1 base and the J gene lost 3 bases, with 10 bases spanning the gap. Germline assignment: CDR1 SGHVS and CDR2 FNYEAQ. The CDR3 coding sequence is TGTGCCAGCAGCTTAGATGGGGGGTACTACGAGCAGTACTTC. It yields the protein CASSLDGGYYEQYF.

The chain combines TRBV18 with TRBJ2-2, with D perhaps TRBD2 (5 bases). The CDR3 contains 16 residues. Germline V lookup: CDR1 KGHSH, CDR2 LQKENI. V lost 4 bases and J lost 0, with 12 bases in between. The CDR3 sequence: CASSRVRTANTGELFF. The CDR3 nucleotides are TGTGCCAGCTCACGGGTTAGGACTGCGAACACCGGGGAGCTGTTTTTT. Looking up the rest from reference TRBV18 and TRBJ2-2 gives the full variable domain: NAGVMQNPRHLVRRRGQEARLRCSPMKGHSHVYWYRQLPEEGLKFMVYLQKENIIDESGMPKERFSAEFPKEGPSILRIQQVVRGDSAAYFCASSRVRTANTGELFFGEGSRLTVL.

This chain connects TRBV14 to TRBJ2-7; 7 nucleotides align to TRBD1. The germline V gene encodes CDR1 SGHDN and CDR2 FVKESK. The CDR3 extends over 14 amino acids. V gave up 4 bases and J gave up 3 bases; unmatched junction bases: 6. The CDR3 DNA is TGTGCCAGCAGCCTCTCACAGGGGTACTACGAGCAGTACTTC. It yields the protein CASSLSQGYYEQYF.

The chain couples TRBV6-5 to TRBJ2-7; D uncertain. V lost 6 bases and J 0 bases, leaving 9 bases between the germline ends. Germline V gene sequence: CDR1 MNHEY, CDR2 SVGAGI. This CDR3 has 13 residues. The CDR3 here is CASRLISSYEQYF. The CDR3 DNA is TGTGCCAGCAGGCTGATCAGCTCCTACGAGCAGTACTTC.

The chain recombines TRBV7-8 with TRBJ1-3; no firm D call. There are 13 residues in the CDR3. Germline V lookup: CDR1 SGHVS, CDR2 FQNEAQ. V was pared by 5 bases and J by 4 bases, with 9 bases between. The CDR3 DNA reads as TGTGCCAGCAGCCCGCGGCTCGGAAACACCATATATTTT. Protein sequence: CASSPRLGNTIYF.